This T cell receptor (beta chain) was captured by sequencing in a study of cytomegalovirus exposure and HLA in healthy donors. Study-wide results and limits: A later analysis reported that several of the most significant clusters appeared to be linked to common viral pathogens, among them Epstein-Barr virus. Later analysis identified a missense DCLRE1C variant that was linked to TCR beta V- and J-gene trimming.

With respect to this clone: Its antigen is currently unknown.

Germline CDR1 SQVTM, CDR2 ANQGSEA. The CDR3 contains 18 residues. Trimming removed 4 bases at V and 1 base at J, with 25 bases between. Primers: 60 Vbeta forward and 13 Jbeta reverse. Assay: immunoSEQ multiplex PCR; the TCRdb copy retains only in-frame clones and omits some. The sample includes hundreds of thousands of clones, 75% to 80% seen only once; the top ten take around 2%. The sequenced material came from PBMCs. This sequence joins TRBV29-1 and TRBJ2-5, with D tentatively TRBD2 (6 bases). The TCR sequence derives from a man aged 18 to 30 in good health and CMV-seronegative. As DNA, the CDR3 is TGCAGCGTTGGCGGGGCGCTTAGACTAGTGGAACTCCAAGAGACCCAGTACTTC. Translated, it gives CSVGGALRLVELQETQYF. The whole variable domain, filled in from reference TRBV29-1 and TRBJ2-5, reads SAVISQKPSRDICQRGTSLTIQCQVDSQVTMMFWYRQQPGQSLTLIATANQGSEATYESGFVIDKFPISRPNLTFSTLTVSNMSPEDSSIYLCSVGGALRLVELQETQYFGPGTRLLVL.